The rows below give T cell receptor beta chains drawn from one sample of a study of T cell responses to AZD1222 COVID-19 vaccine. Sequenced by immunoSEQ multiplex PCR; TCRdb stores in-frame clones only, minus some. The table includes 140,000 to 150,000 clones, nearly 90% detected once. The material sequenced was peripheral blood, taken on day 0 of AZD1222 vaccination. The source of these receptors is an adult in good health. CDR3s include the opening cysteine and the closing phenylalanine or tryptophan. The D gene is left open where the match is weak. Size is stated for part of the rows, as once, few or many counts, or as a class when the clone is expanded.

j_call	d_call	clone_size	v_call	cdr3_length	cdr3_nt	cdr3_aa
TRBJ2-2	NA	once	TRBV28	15	TGTGCCAGCAGTTTGTTGACAGGGCGGGACGGGGAGCTGTTTTTT	CASSLLTGRDGELFF
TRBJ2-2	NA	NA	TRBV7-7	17	TGTGCCAGCAGCTTACTCCCTGGGCAGGGGCGAACCGGGGAGCTGTTTTTT	CASSLLPGQGRTGELFF
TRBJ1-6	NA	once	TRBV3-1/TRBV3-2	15	TGTGCCAGCAGCCAAGTGACCGGAGGTAATTCACCCCTCCACTTT	CASSQVTGGNSPLHF
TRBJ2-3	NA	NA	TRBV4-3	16	TGCGCCAGCAGCCAAGGTTTGGGTAGCGCAACAGATACGCAGTATTTT	CASSQGLGSATDTQYF
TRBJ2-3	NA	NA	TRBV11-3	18	TGTGCCAGCAGCTTGGGGGGCGGAAATATCCTGGGCACAGATACGCAGTATTTT	CASSLGGGNILGTDTQYF
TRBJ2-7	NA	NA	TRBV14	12	TGTGCCAGCAGCCAGGGTAGCTACGAGCAGTACTTC	CASSQGSYEQYF
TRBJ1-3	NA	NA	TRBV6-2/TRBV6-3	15	TGTGCCAGCAGTTACTCGAGGAGCTCTGGAAACACCATATATTTT	CASSYSRSSGNTIYF
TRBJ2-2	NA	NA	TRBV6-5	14	TGTGCCAGCAGTTCGGTGTCAGGGACCGGGGAGCTGTTTTTT	CASSSVSGTGELFF
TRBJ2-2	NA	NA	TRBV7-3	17	TGTGCCAGCAGCCTAGGGCAGGGTCGGGGTACAACCGGGGAGCTGTTTTTT	CASSLGQGRGTTGELFF
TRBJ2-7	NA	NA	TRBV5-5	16	TGTGCCAGCAGCTTGGTATACGGGGACCCCATCTACGAGCAGTACTTC	CASSLVYGDPIYEQYF
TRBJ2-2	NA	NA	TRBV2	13	TGTGCCAGCAGGCCCCCCCCAACCGGGGAGCTGTTTTTT	CASRPPPTGELFF
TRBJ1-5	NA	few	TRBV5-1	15	TGCGCCAGCAGCTTGGCCGGCAGCCCAGGGCAGCCCCAGCATTTT	CASSLAGSPGQPQHF
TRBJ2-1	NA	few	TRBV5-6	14	TGTGCCAGCAGCTTGGTGCCTAGTGATGCCGAGCAGTTCTTC	CASSLVPSDAEQFF
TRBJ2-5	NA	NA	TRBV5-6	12	TGTGCCAGCAGCCGACGGAGGGAGACCCAGTACTTC	CASSRRRETQYF
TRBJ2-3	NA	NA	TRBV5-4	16	TGTGCCAGCAGCCGTCCACAGGGCGCAGACACAGATACGCAGTATTTT	CASSRPQGADTDTQYF
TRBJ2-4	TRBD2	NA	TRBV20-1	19	TGCAGTGCTAGTCCCTCAGCGGGAGGCTGGGGCGGGGCCAAAAACATTCAGTACTTC	CSASPSAGGWGGAKNIQYF
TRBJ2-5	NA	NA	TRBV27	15	TGTGCCAGCAGTTCGCGGGACCCTCGAACGGAGACCCAGTACTTC	CASSSRDPRTETQYF
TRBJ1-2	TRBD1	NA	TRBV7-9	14	TGTGCCAGCAGCGCCGGGACAGGGCCTGGGGGCTACACCTTC	CASSAGTGPGGYTF
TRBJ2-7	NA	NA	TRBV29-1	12	TGCAGCGGGGGTAGCGGTACCTACGAGCAGTACTTC	CSGGSGTYEQYF
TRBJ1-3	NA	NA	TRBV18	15	TGTGCCAGCTCACCACGACAGAAGACTGGAAACACCATATATTTT	CASSPRQKTGNTIYF
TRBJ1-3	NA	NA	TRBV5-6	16	TGTGCCAGCAGATTCTGGGGGCGTCCCTCTGGAAACACCATATATTTT	CASRFWGRPSGNTIYF
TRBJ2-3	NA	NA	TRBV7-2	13	TGTGCCAGCAGCTTAACTCTCGCAGATACGCAGTATTTT	CASSLTLADTQYF
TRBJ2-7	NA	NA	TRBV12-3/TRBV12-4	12	TGTGCCAGCAGGGAGGGAGACCACGAGCAGTACTTC	CASREGDHEQYF
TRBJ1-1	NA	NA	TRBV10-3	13	TGTGCCATCAGTATGGACAGTACCACTGAAGCTTTCTTT	CAISMDSTTEAFF
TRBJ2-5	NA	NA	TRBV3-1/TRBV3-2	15	TGTGCCAGCAGCCCCCCACTAGAGAGTCAAGAGACCCAGTACTTC	CASSPPLESQETQYF
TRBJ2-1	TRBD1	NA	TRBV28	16	TGTGCCAGCAACCCACCTGGGACAGGGGGGCACAATGAGCAGTTCTTC	CASNPPGTGGHNEQFF
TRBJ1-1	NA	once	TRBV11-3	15	TGTGCCAGCAGCTTAGGTGTCGGGGGTCAAACTGAAGCTTTCTTT	CASSLGVGGQTEAFF
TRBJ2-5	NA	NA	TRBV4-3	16	TGCGCCAGCAGCCAAGATATTCAGGACCGCGGGGAGACCCAGTACTTC	CASSQDIQDRGETQYF
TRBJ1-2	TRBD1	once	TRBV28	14	TGTGCCAGCAGCTCGGGACAGGGAGTCTATGGCTACACCTTC	CASSSGQGVYGYTF
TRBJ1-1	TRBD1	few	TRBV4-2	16	TGTGCCAGCAGCCAGTACTCCGGGACAGACGAACTTGGGGCTTTCTTT	CASSQYSGTDELGAFF
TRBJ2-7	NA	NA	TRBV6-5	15	TGTGCCAGCAGTTACTCGGACTCGGGGCCCTACGAGCAGTACTTC	CASSYSDSGPYEQYF
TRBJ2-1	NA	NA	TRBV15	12	TGTGCCACCGCTCCTAGGGGAGGTGAGCAGTTCTTC	CATAPRGGEQFF
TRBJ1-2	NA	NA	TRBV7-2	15	TGTGCCAGCAGCTGGAATAGACAGGAGCCCTATGGCTACACCTTC	CASSWNRQEPYGYTF
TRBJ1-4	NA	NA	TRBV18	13	TGTGCCAGCTCACCAGGGTTGGAGGAAAAACTGTTTTTT	CASSPGLEEKLFF
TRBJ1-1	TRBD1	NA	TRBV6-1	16	TGTGCCAGCAGTGTTGCCGGGACAGGGGGAATGACTGAAGCTTTCTTT	CASSVAGTGGMTEAFF
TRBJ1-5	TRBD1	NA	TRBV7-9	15	TGTGCCAGCAGCTTAGGACAGGGAAGCAATCAGCCCCAGCATTTT	CASSLGQGSNQPQHF
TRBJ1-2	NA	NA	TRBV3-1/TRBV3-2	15	TGTGCCAGCAGCCAAGCGTCGGACGGACACTATGGCTACACCTTC	CASSQASDGHYGYTF
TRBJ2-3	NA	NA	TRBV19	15	TGTGCCAGTAGTATCAGCCCACAGTCCACAGATACGCAGTATTTT	CASSISPQSTDTQYF
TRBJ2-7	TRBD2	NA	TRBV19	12	TGTGCCAGTAGGGGGACTACCTACGAGCAGTACTTC	CASRGTTYEQYF
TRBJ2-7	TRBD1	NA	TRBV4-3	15	TGCGCCAGCAGCCTTGTGGGACAGGGCTCCTACGAGCAGTACTTC	CASSLVGQGSYEQYF
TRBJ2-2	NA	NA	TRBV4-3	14	TGCGCCAGCAGCCAGCTTCGGGGTTACGGGGAGCTGTTTTTT	CASSQLRGYGELFF